The T cell receptor (beta chain) described here comes from a study of blood T cell repertoires in COVID-19. Study details: Collection of acute and convalescent COVID-19 samples took place in the United States, Italy and Spain.

CDR1 is KGHSH, CDR2 LQKENI, per germline. Trimming cost V 4 bases and J 2 bases; bases outside gene matches: 5. The CDR3 covers 14 residues. This clone was picked up one time. Measured with immunoSEQ multiplex PCR; TCRdb has only the in-frame clones, and not every one. This sample carries some 66,000 clones, roughly nine tenths of them seen once, and the ten largest clones take about 7.3%. This clonotype was obtained from a human donor in a cohort sampled during active COVID-19. V usage is TRBV18 and J usage is TRBJ2-7; 7 bases fit TRBD1. The sample was peripheral blood. This CDR3 reads CASSRGTDTYEQYF. CDR3 sequence (DNA): TGTGCCAGCTCACGGGGGACAGATACCTACGAGCAGTACTTC.